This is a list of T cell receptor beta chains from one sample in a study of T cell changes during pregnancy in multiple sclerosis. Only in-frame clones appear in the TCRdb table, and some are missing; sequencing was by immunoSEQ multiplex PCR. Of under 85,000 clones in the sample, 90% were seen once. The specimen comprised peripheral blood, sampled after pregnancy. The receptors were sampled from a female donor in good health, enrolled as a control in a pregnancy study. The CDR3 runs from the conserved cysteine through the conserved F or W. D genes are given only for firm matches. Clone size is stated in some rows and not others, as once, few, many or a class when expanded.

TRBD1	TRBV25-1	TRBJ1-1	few	TGTGCCAGCCGGGGACAGGGAAACACTGAAGCTTTCTTT	CASRGQGNTEAFF
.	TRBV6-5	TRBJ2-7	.	TGTGCCAGCAGTCCCAGGGAAAGCTCCTACGAGCAGTACTTC	CASSPRESSYEQYF
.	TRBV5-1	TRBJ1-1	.	TGCGCCAGCAGCTTGGTTTCAGACAGGTCAAATGAAGCTTTCTTT	CASSLVSDRSNEAFF
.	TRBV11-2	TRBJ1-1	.	TGTGCCAGCAGTACTGGTGGCGGGAACACTGAAGCTTTCTTT	CASSTGGGNTEAFF
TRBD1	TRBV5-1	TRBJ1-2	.	TGCGCCAGCAGCTTGACAGGGGGGGGCTACACCTTC	CASSLTGGGYTF
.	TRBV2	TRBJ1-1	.	TGTGCCAGCAACGACAGAGGGGGCACTGAAGCTTTCTTT	CASNDRGGTEAFF
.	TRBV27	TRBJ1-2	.	TGTGCCAGCAAATCGGGGTTCTATGGCTACACCTTC	CASKSGFYGYTF
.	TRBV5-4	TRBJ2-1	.	TGTGCCAGCAGCTTGGACGGGAGAGCCTACAATGAGCAGTTCTTC	CASSLDGRAYNEQFF
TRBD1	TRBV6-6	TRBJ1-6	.	TGTGCCAGCAGAAAAAATCCGGGACAGGGTTCTTCACCCCTCCACTTT	CASRKNPGQGSSPLHF
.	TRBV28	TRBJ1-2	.	TGTGCCAGCAGACCCTTAGGGGGTAACTATGGCTACACCTTC	CASRPLGGNYGYTF
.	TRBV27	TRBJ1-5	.	TGTGCCAGCAGTTTAAGTGGGACTGGGCGTCAGCCCCAGCATTTT	CASSLSGTGRQPQHF
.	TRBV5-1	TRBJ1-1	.	TGCGCCAGCAGCTTAAAGGACTTGAACACTGAAGCTTTCTTT	CASSLKDLNTEAFF
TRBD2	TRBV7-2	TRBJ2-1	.	TGTGCCAGCAGCTTAGAAGGGACTAGCGGGAGAAGTGAGCAGTTCTTC	CASSLEGTSGRSEQFF
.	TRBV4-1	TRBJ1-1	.	TGCGCCAGCAGCCAAGATCCTCCCTGGCTAGGCACTGAAGCTTTCTTT	CASSQDPPWLGTEAFF
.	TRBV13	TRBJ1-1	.	TGTGCCAGCAGCCTCGGACAGCTTATGGAAGCTTTCTTT	CASSLGQLMEAFF